This TCR beta chain came from a study of memory B cells and T cells in multiple sclerosis. In the case of this clone: As yet, its antigen is unknown.

Produced via immunoSEQ multiplex PCR; TCRdb's table is partial and in-frame only. The profile shows about 45,000 clones, about four fifths of them singletons. CFSE-dim autoproliferating and CFSE-high non-proliferating T cells from unstimulated culture were sequenced separately. About 50 million CFSE-labeled PBMCs were cultured six to eight days unstimulated, then replicate wells were pooled. The CDR3 extends over 16 amino acids. The germline CDR1 and CDR2 sequences are SGHAT and FQNNGV. V lost 2 bases, J lost 4 bases, and 9 bases stayed unmatched. Specimen: PBMCs from blood kept in culture. This sequence was found in a human donor with multiple sclerosis. The rearrangement links TRBV11-2 to TRBJ1-1; TRBD1 matches 8 bases. CDR3 coding DNA: TGTGCCAGCAGCTTAAGTCCAGGGGGCGAAGGCACTGAAGCTTTCTTT. Residues: CASSLSPGGEGTEAFF.